This T cell receptor (beta chain) comes out of a study of blood T cell repertoires in COVID-19. CDR1 is LGHDT, CDR2 YNNKEL, per germline (reference sequence). V gave up 4 bases and J gave up 3 bases; unmatched junction bases: 5. The CDR3 sequence is 15 residues long. Some clones are missing from TCRdb's copy, which holds only in-frame ones; the method was immunoSEQ multiplex PCR. The data show fewer than 250,000 clones, over 80% seen once. The sequencing input was peripheral blood. This sequence was found in a woman in her sixties or seventies with active or convalescent COVID-19. The gene calls are TRBV3-1 (or the pseudogene TRBV3-2) and TRBJ2-5; 10 bases fit TRBD2. The CDR3 DNA reads as TGTGCCAGCAGCCCCTCGCTAGCGGGAGAAGAGACCCAGTACTTC. Residues: CASSPSLAGEETQYF.